The 20 T cell receptor beta chains below all came from one sample that was sequenced in a study of monozygotic twins with inflammatory bowel disease. TCRdb reanalyzed the 5' RACE reads, giving one entry per CDR3 protein sequence and no DNA. This table lists about 140,000 distinct CDR3 sequences. Input material: blood. The source is a human donor with ulcerative colitis or Crohn's disease, or a healthy co-twin of an affected twin (not recorded which).

V is TRBV12-3 or TRBV12-4 and J is TRBJ1-5; TCRdb outputs TRBD1, but without DNA this stays unchecked. The CDR3 totals 14 residues. The CDR3 protein is CASSLSGSNQPQHF.

The chain employs TRBV5-1 and TRBJ2-1; TCRdb outputs TRBD2, but without DNA this stays unchecked. The CDR3 has 16 amino acids. From germline, CDR1 is SGHRS and CDR2 YFSETQ. The CDR3 sequence is CASSLGGLAVYNEQFF.

The chain recombines TRBV27 with TRBJ2-7; TCRdb gives TRBD1 as the D gene, but with no DNA this cannot be confirmed. Per the germline V gene, CDR1 is MNHEY and CDR2 is SMNVEV (reference sequence). The CDR3 loop spans 13 amino acids. CDR3 protein: CASSTGRGRRQYF.

V is TRBV11-2 and J is TRBJ1-5; the TCRdb D gene call, TRBD1, has no DNA to confirm it. From germline, CDR1 is SGHAT and CDR2 FQNNGV. CDR3 length: 16 residues. The CDR3 reads CASSLNPGQGAQPQHF.

CDR3 in amino acids: CAISAAQLNYGYTF. The chain uses TRBV10-3 and TRBJ1-2. The length of the CDR3 is 14 residues. CDR1 is ENHRY, CDR2 SYGVKD, per germline.

The V call is TRBV12-3 or TRBV12-4, the J call TRBJ1-2; TCRdb picks TRBD1, but there is no DNA to check that call. The CDR3 is 13 residues long. The CDR3 is CASRPGTAYIYTF.

The J gene is TRBJ2-3, the V gene TRBV6-1; with no DNA, the TCRdb D assignment of TRBD2 cannot be verified. Germline V gene sequence: CDR1 MNHNS, CDR2 SASEGT. The CDR3 contains 18 residues. This CDR3 reads CDSSPRSIRLTSTDTQYF.

This chain connects TRBV9 to TRBJ1-2; TCRdb indicates TRBD1, and absent DNA this call remains unverified. CDR3 size: 14 residues. CDR1 and CDR2 from the germline V gene are SGDLS and YYNGEE. This CDR3 is CASSVGQGANGYTF.

The gene calls are TRBV27 and TRBJ2-5; the TCRdb D gene call, TRBD2, has no DNA to confirm it. The CDR3 consists of 11 residues. CDR1 is MNHEY and CDR2 is SMNVEV in the germline V gene (reference sequence). CDR3 in amino acids: CASAGSETQYF.

The chain recombines TRBV28 with TRBJ1-1; the TCRdb call, TRBD1, lacks DNA for checking. CDR3 length: 17 residues. The germline V gene encodes CDR1 MDHEN and CDR2 SYDVKM. This CDR3 reads CASSLVTGGRSYTEAFF.

The chain has TRBV18 and TRBJ2-3; the TCRdb D gene call, TRBD1, has no DNA to confirm it. Germline assignment: CDR1 KGHSH and CDR2 LQKENI. The CDR3 consists of 14 residues. This CDR3 is CASSPSGQTDTQYF.

This chain joins TRBV27 and TRBJ1-4; the TCRdb D gene call, TRBD1, has no DNA to confirm it. Per the germline V gene, CDR1 is MNHEY and CDR2 is SMNVEV (reference sequence). This CDR3 has 14 amino acids. Here the CDR3 reads CASRTEGANEKLFF. The whole variable domain, filled in from reference TRBV27 and TRBJ1-4, reads EAQVTQNPRYLITVTGKKLTVTCSQNMNHEYMSWYRQDPGLGLRQIYYSMNVEVTDKGDVPEGYKVSRKEKRNFPLILESPSPNQTSLYFCASRTEGANEKLFFGSGTQLSVL.

The rearrangement joins TRBV7-2 to TRBJ1-3; TCRdb selects TRBD1, and the lack of DNA leaves this call unchecked. The germline CDR1 and CDR2 sequences are SGHTA and FQGNSA. The CDR3 totals 16 residues. The CDR3 sequence is CASSPGGTGAGNTIYF.

The chain links TRBV24-1 to TRBJ2-6; TCRdb names TRBD1, which stays unverified in the absence of DNA. CDR1 KGHDR and CDR2 SFDVKD come from the germline V gene. The CDR3 totals 22 residues. This chain's CDR3 is CATSDSKTRGLTSSSGANVLTF.

V and J are TRBV25-1 and TRBJ1-6; TCRdb returns TRBD1, unconfirmable since there is no DNA. This CDR3 is built from 13 residues. Per the germline V gene, CDR1 is MGHDK and CDR2 is SYGVNS. The CDR3: CASSEGDRGPLHF.

CDR3: CASSLYRQGYEQYF. The V call is TRBV28, the J call TRBJ2-7; TCRdb selects TRBD1, and the lack of DNA leaves this call unchecked. The CDR3 has 14 amino acids. Germline assignment: CDR1 MDHEN and CDR2 SYDVKM.

This sequence joins TRBV11-2 and TRBJ1-5. The CDR3 has 14 residues. CDR1 is SGHAT and CDR2 is FQNNGV in the germline V gene. Here the CDR3 reads CAGSLSDVDQPQHF.

This sequence joins TRBV7-9 and TRBJ2-1; TCRdb designates TRBD1, a call that cannot be tested without DNA. The CDR3 is 15 residues long. Germline CDR1 SEHNR, CDR2 FQNEAQ (reference sequence). The CDR3 sequence is CASSLGQGFYNEQFF.

The rearrangement joins TRBV29-1 to TRBJ2-1; lacking DNA, the TRBD1 call made by TCRdb goes unchecked. The CDR3 runs to 14 residues. Germline CDR1 reads SQVTM; CDR2 reads ANQGSEA. Here the CDR3 reads CSAGQGDFNNEQFF.

The CDR3 sequence is CASSVVGAPDYEQYF. J is TRBJ2-7 and V is TRBV9; checking the TCRdb D call of TRBD1 is not possible without DNA. CDR1 is SGDLS, CDR2 YYNGEE, per germline. The CDR3 is made up of 15 amino acids.